What follows is one TCR beta chain and its context. Its specificity is not known. This CDR3 has 14 amino acids. Germline CDR1 and CDR2: MGHDK and SYGVNS. Trimming removed 6 bases at V and 0 bases at J, with 8 bases between. Then a second PCR, running roughly 7 to 11 cycles, was carried out with a sample-barcoded 5' primer and a J-beta primer mix. Every single cDNA molecule received a tag from a template-switch adaptor with 12 random nucleotides. MiXCR, applied by TCRdb to the 5' RACE reads, yields one record per CDR3 protein. The table lists roughly 900,000 distinct CDR3 sequences, around 48% of them singletons. The data stem from a study of blood T cells in healthy people across ages. General study points: TCR beta diversity correlated strongly with naive T cell percentage.

The clonotype comes from a man aged 30 to 45 in good health. V usage is TRBV25-1 and J usage is TRBJ1-4, with D unclear. Source material: blood. CDR3 in amino acids: CASSRPATNEKLFF. The CDR3 bases are TGTGCCAGCAGCAGACCAGCAACTAATGAAAAACTGTTTTTT.